The 18 T cell receptor beta chains below all came from one sample that was sequenced in a study of beta chain features in type 1 diabetes. No antigen has been assigned to these receptors. General study findings and limits: The study found moderately but significantly shorter TCRB CDR3s in all four CD4+ subsets of Type 1 diabetes patients.

Every isolated RNA sample was fully reverse transcribed, so sequencing captured expressed TCRB transcripts. The data were produced by immunoSEQ multiplex PCR, yet TCRdb's version contains in-frame clones alone and is incomplete. Found here are under 850,000 clones, 13% of them singletons; the top ten hold around 0.022%. The specimen sequenced was naive CD4+ T cells from blood. Receptor source: a man aged 18 to 30 with type 1 diabetes.

This clone was seen a few times. The chain combines TRBV6-5 with TRBJ2-4; the D is unclear. Trimming shortened V by 5 bases and J by 5 bases, and 4 bases separated the two germline ends. CDR3 length: 11 amino acids. CDR1 is MNHEY, CDR2 SVGAGI, per germline. DNA of the CDR3: TGTGCCAGCAGTATCGAAAACATTCAGTACTTC. Encoded protein: CASSIENIQYF.

V usage is TRBV19 and J usage is TRBJ2-1; D is unresolved. CDR1 and CDR2 from the germline V gene are LNHDA and SQIVND (reference sequence). V was shortened by 5 bases and J by 15 bases, with 26 bases between the two germline ends. The CDR3 covers 15 residues. The CDR3 spells CASSQGSRSRDIMFF. In DNA, the CDR3 is TGTGCCAGTAGTCAAGGTAGTCGAAGTCGCGATATTATGTTCTTC.

The chain recombines TRBV7-8 with TRBJ2-7; perhaps D is TRBD1 or TRBD2 (6 bases each). CDR3 length equals 15 residues. V was shortened by 5 bases and J by 1 base, with 15 bases between the two germline ends. CDR1 and CDR2 (germline): SGHVS, FQNEAQ. This CDR3 reads CASSPDGGGSYEQYF. CDR3 nucleotide sequence: TGTGCCAGCAGCCCCGACGGGGGCGGGTCCTACGAGCAGTACTTC.

This clone was counted between two and nine times. J is TRBJ2-2 and V is TRBV2; D gene uncertain. Per the germline V gene, CDR1 is SNHLY and CDR2 is FYNNEI. CDR3 length equals 15 residues. V lost 1 base and J lost 6, with 12 bases in between. CDR3 sequence (DNA): TGTGCCAGCAGTGAAGATGGGGTTATTTCCGGGGAGCTGTTTTTT. It translates to CASSEDGVISGELFF.

This clone was seen a handful of times. The gene calls are TRBV4-2 and TRBJ2-3; 10 nucleotides align to TRBD2. CDR3 size: 17 residues. CDR1 and CDR2 from the germline V gene are LGHNA and YNFKEQ. V shed 1 base and J 0 bases; nucleotides not matched to a gene: 4. The CDR3 region is CASSQALAGASTDTQYF. As DNA, the CDR3 is TGTGCCAGCAGCCAAGCCCTAGCGGGGGCTAGCACAGATACGCAGTATTTT.

This clone was seen a few times. The J gene is TRBJ2-3, the V gene TRBV7-2, with TRBD2 matching 9 bases. With 3 bases clipped from V and 0 bases from J, the junction kept 4 bases outside the gene matches. CDR1 is SGHTA, CDR2 FQGNSA, per germline. The CDR3 sequence is 16 residues long. The CDR3 coding sequence is TGTGCCAGCAGCTTTAGCGGGGGCTCTAGCACAGATACGCAGTATTTT. It translates to CASSFSGGSSTDTQYF.

The chain is built from TRBV7-9 and TRBJ2-4, with 10 bases that match TRBD1. This CDR3 is built from 16 residues. The junction had 5 bases not matched to a gene; V was cut back by 5 bases and J by 1 base. Germline CDR1 and CDR2: SEHNR and FQNEAQ (reference sequence). The CDR3 here is CASSPTGGMAKNIQYF. CDR3 nucleotide sequence: TGTGCCAGCAGCCCGACAGGGGGCATGGCCAAAAACATTCAGTACTTC.

This chain links TRBV5-4 with TRBJ2-2; 7 positions match TRBD1. This CDR3 spans 14 amino acids. Germline CDR1 reads SGHNT; CDR2 reads YYREEE (reference sequence). V dropped 3 bases and J dropped 5; count of bases not matched to a gene: 4. The CDR3: CASSSRGPTGELFF. The CDR3 DNA follows: TGTGCCAGCAGCTCAAGGGGGCCAACCGGGGAGCTGTTTTTT.

This rearrangement joins TRBV6-5 to TRBJ2-7; 7 bases align to TRBD2. Looked up from germline, CDR1 is MNHEY and CDR2 is SVGAGI. The CDR3 contains 14 residues. Losses at the gene ends were 10 bases for V and 7 bases for J; bases not matched to a gene: 16. CDR3 DNA sequence: TGTGCCACTCATGAGCGGGGTCATGTGAGGGAGCAGTACTTC. Encoded protein: CATHERGHVREQYF.

The CDR3 spells CASSPRVHYGYTF. The CDR3 coding sequence is TGCGCCAGCAGCCCCAGGGTTCACTATGGCTACACCTTC. The chain combines TRBV4-1 with TRBJ1-2, with a tentative D call TRBD1 (5 bases). The CDR3 has 13 residues. Trimming removed 4 bases at V and 3 bases at J, with 9 bases between. The germline V gene encodes CDR1 MGHRA and CDR2 YSYEKL.

The rearrangement joins TRBV30 to TRBJ1-2; D uncertain. This CDR3 spans 11 amino acids. From germline, CDR1 is GTSNPN and CDR2 SVGIG (reference sequence). V was clipped by 0 bases and J by 7 bases, with 6 bases between them. CDR3 amino acids: CAWSVAVGYTF. In DNA form, the CDR3 reads TGTGCCTGGAGTGTCGCAGTTGGCTACACCTTC.

This clone was counted between two and nine times. The chain recombines TRBV6-5 with TRBJ1-5; D remains unclear. The CDR3 sequence is 14 residues long. The V gene lost 5 bases and the J gene lost 4 bases, with 12 bases spanning the gap. Germline V gene sequence: CDR1 MNHEY, CDR2 SVGAGI. The DNA of the CDR3 is TGTGCCAGCAGTCCGCACAGCGCAAATCAGCCCCAGCATTTT. This gives the protein CASSPHSANQPQHF.

This sequence joins TRBV7-6 and TRBJ2-5, with 10 bases that match TRBD2. The CDR3 covers 17 residues. CDR1 and CDR2 from the germline V gene are SGHVS and FNYEAQ. Trimming took 5 bases from V and 5 from J; bases not matched to a gene: 14. The CDR3 loop reads CASSRPSSGGSGETQYF. The CDR3 DNA is TGTGCCAGCAGCCGACCCTCTAGCGGGGGATCCGGGGAGACCCAGTACTTC.

In its sample, this clone was seen a few times. This chain joins TRBV10-3 and TRBJ2-7; TRBD1 aligns across 9 bases. J lost 1 base, V lost 6 bases, and 10 bases had no gene match. CDR1 and CDR2 (germline): ENHRY, SYGVKD. This CDR3 spans 16 amino acids. CDR3 amino acids: CAISAQQGALSYEQYF. Written as DNA, the CDR3 is TGTGCCATCAGCGCACAACAGGGGGCACTTTCCTACGAGCAGTACTTC.

This sequence joins TRBV11-2 and TRBJ2-5; 11 bases match TRBD1. The length of the CDR3 is 14 residues. Germline loops: CDR1 SGHAT, CDR2 FQNNGV. V lost 5 bases to trimming and J lost 3 bases; unmatched junction nucleotides: 2. Here the CDR3 DNA reads TGTGCCAGCAGCCCGGGACAGGGGGAAGAGACCCAGTACTTC. It is translated as CASSPGQGEETQYF.

The genes are TRBV7-2 and TRBJ2-1; D gene uncertain. The CDR3 is 15 residues long. Germline V gene lookup returns CDR1 SGHTA and CDR2 FQGNSA. Trimming removed 3 bases from V and 9 bases from J, with 18 bases in between. The CDR3 DNA is TGTGCCAGCAGCTTCAGGTGGGATAAGGGATCTGAGCAGTTCTTC. Translated, it gives CASSFRWDKGSEQFF.

This clone came up a few times. V gene TRBV5-4 combines with J gene TRBJ2-1; 7 positions match TRBD1. V lost 0 bases, J lost 4 bases, and 4 bases stayed unmatched. This CDR3 is 15 amino acids long. Germline V gene data show CDR1 as SGHNT and CDR2 as YYREEE (reference sequence). The CDR3 sequence: CASSLVGGAYNEQFF. The CDR3 bases are TGTGCCAGCAGCTTGGTAGGGGGCGCGTACAATGAGCAGTTCTTC. Looking up the rest from reference TRBV5-4 and TRBJ2-1 gives the full variable domain: ETGVTQSPTHLIKTRGQQVTLRCSSQSGHNTVSWYQQALGQGPQFIFQYYREEENGRGNFPPRFSGLQFPNYSSELNVNALELDDSALYLCASSLVGGAYNEQFFGPGTRLTVL.

This clone has just a few counts. This chain uses TRBV25-1 with TRBJ2-1; D may be TRBD1 (5 bases). The CDR3 has 15 amino acids. Germline V lookup: CDR1 MGHDK, CDR2 SYGVNS. Trimming pared 2 bases from V and 2 bases from J, leaving 10 bases between. CDR3 region: CASSERQGAYNEQFF. CDR3 DNA sequence: TGTGCCAGCAGTGAAAGGCAGGGTGCCTACAATGAGCAGTTCTTC. The full variable domain, with the rest looked up from reference TRBV25-1 and TRBJ2-1, is EADIYQTPRYLVIGTGKKITLECSQTMGHDKMYWYQQDPGMELHLIHYSYGVNSTEKGDLSSESTVSRIRTEHFPLTLESARPSHTSQYLCASSERQGAYNEQFFGPGTRLTVL.